The clone carrying this T cell receptor beta chain was detected only once. The entry originates in a study of CD8 T cells in Susac syndrome. V gave up 1 base and J gave up 3 bases, with 5 bases separating them. Germline loops: CDR1 SGHRS, CDR2 YFSETQ. CDR3 length: 14 amino acids. Random hexamers served to reverse transcribe about 0.5 to 1 ug RNA. TCRdb recomputed calls from the immunoSEQ multiplex PCR reads with MiXCR, one row per CDR3 protein. This sample yields tens of thousands of distinct CDR3 sequences, of which around 94% are seen a single time; about 0.28% belongs to the top ten. It was negative isolation that provided the CD8+ and CD4+ T cells, whereas TEMRA cells were enriched by FACS.

The clonotype comes from a human donor in good health. The genes are TRBV5-1 and TRBJ2-6; no clear D. Sequenced material: CD8+ T cells from PBMCs. CDR3 protein: CASSLRVGANVLTF. The DNA of the CDR3 is TGCGCCAGCAGCTTGAGGGTTGGGGCCAACGTCCTGACTTTC.